What follows is one TCR beta chain and its context. The repertoire was sequenced with immunoSEQ multiplex PCR; TCRdb's copy has only in-frame clones and lacks some. The sample lists about 4,900 clones; over 65% were seen once. The V gene lost 3 bases and the J gene lost 5 bases, with 20 bases spanning the gap. The length of the CDR3 is 16 residues. CDR1 and CDR2 from the germline V gene are SGDLS and YYNGEE. The entry originates in a study of immune cell composition in non-small cell lung cancer. The specimen sequenced was lung tumor tissue. The V and J genes are TRBV9 and TRBJ2-5; weak D call: TRBD2 (7 bases). The origin of this receptor is a human donor with non-small cell lung cancer. CDR3 region: CASSAPGYGGRETQYF. As DNA, the CDR3 is TGTGCCAGCAGCGCCCCGGGATACGGGGGGCGGGAGACCCAGTACTTC.